The 6 T cell receptor beta chains below come from one sample, sequenced in a study of T-cell reconstitution after alpha-beta-depleted transplantation in children. During its preparation, the TCRbeta library received unique molecular identifiers. TCRdb re-called the PCR reads with MiXCR, one entry per CDR3 protein. The sample yields about 400,000 distinct CDR3 sequences, 15% to 20% seen once. The sequences come from PBMCs, mostly from graft donor cells, collected 360 days after TCRalphabeta/CD19-depleted stem cell transplant. The receptors derive from a boy in the first two years of life who had a stem cell transplant for Wiskott-Aldrich syndrome, so the T cells may come from the graft donor.

This clonotype was counted only a few times. This chain joins TRBV4-3 and TRBJ2-1; no firm D call. The CDR3 length is 13 residues. Germline V gives CDR1 LGHNA, CDR2 YSLEER. V lost 0 bases and J 6 bases, leaving 6 bases between the germline ends. The CDR3 DNA follows: TGCGCCAGCAGCCAAGAAAGATTCAATGAGCAGTTCTTC. This gives the protein CASSQERFNEQFF.

This clonotype was observed a handful of times. This rearrangement joins TRBV5-5 to TRBJ2-7; D is unresolved. Germline-derived CDR1 and CDR2 are SGHKS and YYEKEE (reference sequence). V was clipped by 4 bases and J by 2 bases, with 7 bases between them. CDR3 length: 12 residues. CDR3: CASSPTPYEQYF. Here the CDR3 DNA reads TGTGCCAGCAGCCCAACCCCCTACGAGCAGTACTTC.

This clonotype was found a few times. The V gene is TRBV6-6, the J gene TRBJ2-7; D not certain. Germline lookup yields CDR1 MNHNY and CDR2 SVGAGI (reference sequence). Deletions cut 2 bases from V and 4 bases from J, with 9 bases between. This CDR3 comprises 13 residues. The DNA for the CDR3 is TGTGCCAGCAGTTACCTGACCGGTTACGAGCAGTACTTC. This translates into CASSYLTGYEQYF.

The chain joins TRBV5-6 to TRBJ2-4, with 7 bases matching TRBD1. The junction had 15 bases not matched to a gene; V was cut back by 0 bases and J by 0 bases. The CDR3 runs to 20 residues. Germline lookup yields CDR1 SGHDT and CDR2 YYEEEE. This CDR3 is CASSLGPPRQGYLAKNIQYF. DNA for the CDR3: TGTGCCAGCAGCTTGGGTCCACCACGACAGGGATATTTAGCCAAAAACATTCAGTACTTC. Using reference TRBV5-6 and TRBJ2-4 for the parts outside the CDR3, the full variable domain is DAGVTQSPTHLIKTRGQQVTLRCSPKSGHDTVSWYQQALGQGPQFIFQYYEEEERQRGNFPDRFSGHQFPNYSSELNVNALLLGDSALYLCASSLGPPRQGYLAKNIQYFGAGTRLSVL.

This chain links TRBV4-1 with TRBJ2-7; the D call may be TRBD1 or TRBD2 (5 bases each). CDR1 MGHRA and CDR2 YSYEKL come from the germline V gene. Trimming left V 2 bases short and J 3 bases short, with 11 bases between. The length of the CDR3 is 14 residues. CDR3 protein: CASSQYRTFYEQYF. Here the CDR3 DNA reads TGCGCCAGCAGCCAATACAGGACTTTCTACGAGCAGTACTTC.

This clonotype was counted a few times. The chain recombines TRBV24-1 with TRBJ2-3, with 12 bases aligning to TRBD2. Per the germline V gene, CDR1 is KGHDR and CDR2 is SFDVKD. The CDR3 consists of 16 residues. The V segment lost 4 bases and the J segment 6 bases; nucleotides outside the gene matches: 7. The CDR3 DNA sequence: TGTGCCACCAGTGAGATGGGGACTAGCGGGCGCGATACGCAGTATTTT. Amino acids: CATSEMGTSGRDTQYF.